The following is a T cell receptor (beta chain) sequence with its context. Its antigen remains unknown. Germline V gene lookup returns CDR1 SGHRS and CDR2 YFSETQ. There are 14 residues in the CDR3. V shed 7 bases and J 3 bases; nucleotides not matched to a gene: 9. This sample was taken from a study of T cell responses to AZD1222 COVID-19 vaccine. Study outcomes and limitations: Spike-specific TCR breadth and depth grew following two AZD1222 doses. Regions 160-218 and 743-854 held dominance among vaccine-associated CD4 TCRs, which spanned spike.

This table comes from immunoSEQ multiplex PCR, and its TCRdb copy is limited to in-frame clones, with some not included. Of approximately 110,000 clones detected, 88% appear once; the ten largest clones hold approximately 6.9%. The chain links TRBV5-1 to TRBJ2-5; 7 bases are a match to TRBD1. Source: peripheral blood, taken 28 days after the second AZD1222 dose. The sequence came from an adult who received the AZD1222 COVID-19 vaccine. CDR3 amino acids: CASYRDSIKETQYF. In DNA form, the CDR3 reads TGCGCCAGCTACCGGGACAGCATTAAAGAGACCCAGTACTTC.